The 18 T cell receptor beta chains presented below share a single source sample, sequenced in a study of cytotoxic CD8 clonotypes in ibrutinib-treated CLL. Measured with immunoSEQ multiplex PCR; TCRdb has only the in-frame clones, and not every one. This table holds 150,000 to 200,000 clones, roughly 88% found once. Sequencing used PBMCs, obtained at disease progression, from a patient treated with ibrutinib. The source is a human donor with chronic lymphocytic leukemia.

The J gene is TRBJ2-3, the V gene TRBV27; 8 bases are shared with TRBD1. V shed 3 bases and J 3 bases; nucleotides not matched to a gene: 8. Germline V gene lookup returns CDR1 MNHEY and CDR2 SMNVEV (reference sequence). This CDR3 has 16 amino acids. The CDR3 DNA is TGTGCCAGCAGTTTCTTGGACAGGGCGGGTACAGATACGCAGTATTTT. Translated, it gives CASSFLDRAGTDTQYF.

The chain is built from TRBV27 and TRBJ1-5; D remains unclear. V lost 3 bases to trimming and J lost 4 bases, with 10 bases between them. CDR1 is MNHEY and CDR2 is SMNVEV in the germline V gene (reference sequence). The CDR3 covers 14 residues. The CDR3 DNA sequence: TGTGCCAGCAGTTTTGGGCAGCTAAATCAGCCCCAGCATTTT. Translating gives CASSFGQLNQPQHF.

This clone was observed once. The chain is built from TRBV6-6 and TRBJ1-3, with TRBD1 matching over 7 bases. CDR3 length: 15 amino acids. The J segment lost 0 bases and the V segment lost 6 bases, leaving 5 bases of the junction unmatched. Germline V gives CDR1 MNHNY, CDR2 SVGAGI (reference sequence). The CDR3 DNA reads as TGTGCCAGCAGGGTGGGACAGAGCTCTGGAAACACCATATATTTT. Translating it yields CASRVGQSSGNTIYF.

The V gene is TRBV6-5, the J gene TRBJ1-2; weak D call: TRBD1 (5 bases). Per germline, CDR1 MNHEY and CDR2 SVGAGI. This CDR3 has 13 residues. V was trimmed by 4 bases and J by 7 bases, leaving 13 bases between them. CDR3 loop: CASSWDGRVGYTF. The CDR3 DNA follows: TGTGCCAGCAGTTGGGACGGACGGGTTGGCTACACCTTC.

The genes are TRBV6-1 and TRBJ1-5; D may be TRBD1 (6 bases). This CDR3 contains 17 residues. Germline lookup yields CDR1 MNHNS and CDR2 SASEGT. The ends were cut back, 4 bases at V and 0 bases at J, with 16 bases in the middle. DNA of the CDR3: TGTGCCAGCAGTGCGCTTCTACAGGGTTATAGCAATCAGCCCCAGCATTTT. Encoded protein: CASSALLQGYSNQPQHF.

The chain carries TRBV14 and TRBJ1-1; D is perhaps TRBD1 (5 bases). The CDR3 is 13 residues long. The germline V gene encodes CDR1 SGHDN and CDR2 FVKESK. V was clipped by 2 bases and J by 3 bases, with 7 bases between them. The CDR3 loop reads CASSQRQYTEAFF. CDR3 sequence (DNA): TGTGCCAGCAGCCAACGACAGTACACTGAAGCTTTCTTT.

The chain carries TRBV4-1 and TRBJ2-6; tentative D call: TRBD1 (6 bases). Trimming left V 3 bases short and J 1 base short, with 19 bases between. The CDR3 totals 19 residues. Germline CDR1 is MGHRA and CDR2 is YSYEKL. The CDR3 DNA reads TGCGCCAGCAGCCACCAGGTCATGGGGGCTGGTTCTGGGGCCAACGTCCTGACTTTC. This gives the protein CASSHQVMGAGSGANVLTF.

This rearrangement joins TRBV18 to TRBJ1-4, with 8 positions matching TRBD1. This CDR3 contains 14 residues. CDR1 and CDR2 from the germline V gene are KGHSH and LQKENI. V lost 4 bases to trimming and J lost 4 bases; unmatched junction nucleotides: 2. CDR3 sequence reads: CASSQGQDNEKLFF. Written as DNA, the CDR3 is TGTGCCAGCTCACAGGGACAGGATAATGAAAAACTGTTTTTT.

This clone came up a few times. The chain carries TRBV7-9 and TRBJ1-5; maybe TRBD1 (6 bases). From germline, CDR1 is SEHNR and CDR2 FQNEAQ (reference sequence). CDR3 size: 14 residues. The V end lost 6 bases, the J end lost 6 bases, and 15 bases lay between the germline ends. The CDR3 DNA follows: TGTGCCAGCAGTCATCAGGGGAGGGGTCAGCCCCAGCATTTT. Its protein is CASSHQGRGQPQHF.

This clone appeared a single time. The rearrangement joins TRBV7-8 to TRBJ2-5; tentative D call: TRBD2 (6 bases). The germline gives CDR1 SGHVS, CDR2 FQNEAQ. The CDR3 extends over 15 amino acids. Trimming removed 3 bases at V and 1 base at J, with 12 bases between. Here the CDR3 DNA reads TGTGCCAGCAGCTTGGGAGGCGGCGGCCAAGAGACCCAGTACTTC. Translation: CASSLGGGGQETQYF.

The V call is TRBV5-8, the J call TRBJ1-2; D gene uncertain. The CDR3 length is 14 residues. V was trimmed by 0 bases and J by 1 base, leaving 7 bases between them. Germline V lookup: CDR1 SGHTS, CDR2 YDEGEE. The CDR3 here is CASSLAPDNYGYTF. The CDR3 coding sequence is TGTGCCAGCAGCTTGGCTCCCGATAACTATGGCTACACCTTC.

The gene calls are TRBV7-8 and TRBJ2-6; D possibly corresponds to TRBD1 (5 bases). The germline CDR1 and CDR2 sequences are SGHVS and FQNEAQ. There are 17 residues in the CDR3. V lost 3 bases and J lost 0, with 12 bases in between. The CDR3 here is CASSFRARSSGANVLTF. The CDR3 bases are TGTGCCAGCAGCTTCAGGGCGCGAAGCTCTGGGGCCAACGTCCTGACTTTC.

The CDR3 loop is CASTSSEGRHYGYTF. DNA for the CDR3: TGCGCCAGCACAAGTTCGGAGGGGAGGCACTATGGCTACACCTTC. J is TRBJ1-2 and V is TRBV5-1, with a weak D call TRBD1 (5 bases). V lost 6 bases and J 3 bases, leaving 18 bases between the germline ends. The germline CDR1 and CDR2 sequences are SGHRS and YFSETQ. CDR3 length: 15 amino acids.

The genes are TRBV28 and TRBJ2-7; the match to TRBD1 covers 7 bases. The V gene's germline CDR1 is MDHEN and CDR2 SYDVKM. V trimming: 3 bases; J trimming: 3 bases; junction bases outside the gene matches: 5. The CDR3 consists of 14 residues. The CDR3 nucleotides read TGTGCCAGCAGTTTTAAGGGGGCTCACTACGAGCAGTACTTC. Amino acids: CASSFKGAHYEQYF.

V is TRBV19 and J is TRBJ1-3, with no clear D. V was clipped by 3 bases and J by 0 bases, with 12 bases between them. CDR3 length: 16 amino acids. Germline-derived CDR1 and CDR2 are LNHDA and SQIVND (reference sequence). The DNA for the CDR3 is TGTGCCAGTAGTATCGTCACAGCCTTCTCTGGAAACACCATATATTTT. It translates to CASSIVTAFSGNTIYF.

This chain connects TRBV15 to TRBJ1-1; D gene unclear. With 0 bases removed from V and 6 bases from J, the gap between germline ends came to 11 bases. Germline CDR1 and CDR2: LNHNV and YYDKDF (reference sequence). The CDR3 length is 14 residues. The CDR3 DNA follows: TGTGCCACCAGCAGAGATCTTCGGGGTCCTGAAGCTTTCTTT. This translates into CATSRDLRGPEAFF.

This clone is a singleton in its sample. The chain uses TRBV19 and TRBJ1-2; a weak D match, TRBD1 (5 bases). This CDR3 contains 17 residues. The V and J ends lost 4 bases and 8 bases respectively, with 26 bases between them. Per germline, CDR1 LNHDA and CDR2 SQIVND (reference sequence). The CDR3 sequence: CASSTTQDTPPLRGYTF. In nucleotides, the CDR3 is TGTGCCAGTAGTACCACACAGGATACACCGCCCTTGAGGGGCTACACCTTC.

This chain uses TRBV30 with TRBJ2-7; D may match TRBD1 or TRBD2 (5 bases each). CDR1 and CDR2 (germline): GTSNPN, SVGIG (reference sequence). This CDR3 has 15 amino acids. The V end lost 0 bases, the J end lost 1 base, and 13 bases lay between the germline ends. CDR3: CAWSVWGSGSYEQYF. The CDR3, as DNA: TGTGCCTGGAGTGTATGGGGGTCTGGATCCTACGAGCAGTACTTC.